Listed below are T cell receptor beta chains from one sample, sequenced in a study of tumor-infiltrating lymphocytes in localized non-small cell lung cancer. Clones were read by immunoSEQ multiplex PCR, and TCRdb kept only the in-frame ones, dropping some. The data hold 9,000 to 15,000 clones, with 67% observed a single time. The sequencing sample was made of uninvolved lung tissue not adjacent to the tumor. All receptors come from a human donor with non-small cell lung cancer. The CDR3 runs from the conserved cysteine through the conserved F or W. A D gene is named only where the DNA matches it firmly. Clone sizes are given selectively: once, few, many, or a class where the clone is expanded.

v_call,d_call,j_call,clone_size,cdr3_aa,cdr3_nt
TRBV28,TRBD2,TRBJ2-5,once,CASSPRLGTSGLETQYF,TGTGCCAGCAGTCCACGGTTGGGGACTAGCGGATTAGAGACCCAGTACTTC
TRBV21-1,NA,TRBJ2-7,NA,CASSFLTFSSYEQYF,TGTGCCAGCAGCTTTTTGACCTTTTCCAGCTACGAGCAGTACTTC
TRBV6-5,TRBD1,TRBJ1-5,NA,CASRRTGRNQPQHF,TGTGCCAGCAGGCGGACAGGCCGCAATCAGCCCCAGCATTTT
TRBV28,NA,TRBJ1-4,NA,CASREPGNNEKLFF,TGTGCCAGCAGGGAGCCAGGGAATAATGAAAAACTGTTTTTT
TRBV27,NA,TRBJ1-4,NA,CASSLHFGLLGEKLFF,TGTGCCAGCAGTCTCCATTTTGGGCTCCTCGGTGAAAAACTGTTTTTT
TRBV5-4,NA,TRBJ1-4,NA,CASSGTDSLNEKLFF,TGTGCCAGCAGCGGGACTGACAGCCTTAATGAAAAACTGTTTTTT
TRBV30,TRBD2,TRBJ2-3,few,CAWSKREPKDTQYF,TGTGCCTGGAGTAAGCGGGAGCCCAAGGATACGCAGTATTTT
TRBV5-4,NA,TRBJ2-5,NA,CASSLRGTQETQYF,TGTGCCAGCAGCTTACGAGGGACCCAAGAGACCCAGTACTTC
TRBV10-3,NA,TRBJ2-7,few,CAISESKGYEQYF,TGTGCCATCAGTGAGTCTAAAGGCTACGAGCAGTACTTC
TRBV19,TRBD2,TRBJ2-2,NA,CASSMGGRVTGELFF,TGTGCCAGTAGTATGGGCGGGAGGGTAACCGGGGAGCTGTTTTTT
TRBV19,NA,TRBJ1-5,NA,CASSRDLRAGNQPQHF,TGTGCCAGTAGTAGGGACTTGCGGGCGGGCAATCAGCCCCAGCATTTT
TRBV25-1,NA,TRBJ2-1,NA,CASSEFGSGEQFF,TGTGCCAGCAGTGAATTTGGATCAGGGGAGCAGTTCTTC
TRBV4-2,NA,TRBJ1-6,NA,CASSQDNPRGANSPLHF,TGTGCCAGCAGCCAAGACAACCCCCGCGGGGCTAATTCACCCCTCCACTTT
TRBV5-4,TRBD2,TRBJ2-7,few,CASRTSGRTYEQYF,TGTGCCAGCAGGACTAGCGGGAGAACCTACGAGCAGTACTTC
TRBV5-4,TRBD1,TRBJ1-3,few,CASSLPGQGGNTIYF,TGTGCCAGCAGCTTGCCGGGACAGGGAGGAAACACCATATATTTT
TRBV11-3,TRBD2,TRBJ2-3,NA,CASSLGTSGTYNTDTQYF,TGTGCCAGCAGCTTAGGGACTAGCGGTACTTATAACACAGATACGCAGTATTTT
TRBV2,NA,TRBJ1-1,NA,CASSEAGTEAFF,TGTGCCAGCAGTGAGGCGGGCACTGAAGCTTTCTTT
TRBV7-2,NA,TRBJ2-7,NA,CASTQSYEQYF,TGTGCCAGCACCCAATCCTACGAGCAGTACTTC
TRBV11-2,NA,TRBJ2-5,NA,CASSLSRASHGETQYF,TGTGCCAGCAGCTTATCGCGGGCCAGCCACGGAGAGACCCAGTACTTC
TRBV7-2,TRBD1,TRBJ1-6,NA,CASSKTGRGPLHF,TGTGCCAGCAGCAAGACAGGGAGGGGACCCCTCCACTTT
TRBV27,NA,TRBJ2-2,once,CASSPTGHRTGELFF,TGTGCCAGCAGTCCCACCGGGCACCGCACCGGGGAGCTGTTTTTT
TRBV7-9,NA,TRBJ1-5,NA,CASSLVRRSGGSNQPQHF,TGTGCCAGCAGCTTAGTACGGCGGTCCGGGGGAAGCAATCAGCCCCAGCATTTT
TRBV7-2,TRBD1,TRBJ2-7,NA,CASSFDRATYEQYF,TGTGCCAGCAGCTTTGACAGGGCAACCTACGAGCAGTACTTC
TRBV20-1,NA,TRBJ1-2,NA,CSATGQGYTF,TGCAGTGCTACCGGACAGGGCTACACCTTC
TRBV14,NA,TRBJ1-2,NA,CASSQAGVHGYTF,TGTGCCAGCAGCCAAGCAGGGGTCCATGGCTACACCTTC
TRBV6-6,NA,TRBJ2-1,NA,CASSHNEQFF,TGTGCCAGCAGTCACAATGAGCAGTTCTTC
TRBV6-5,NA,TRBJ1-2,medium-sized,CASSYHSGRSYTF,TGTGCCAGCAGTTACCATTCGGGAAGGAGCTACACCTTC
TRBV5-1,NA,TRBJ2-1,NA,CASSLGGGTNYNEQFF,TGCGCCAGCAGCTTGGGAGGGGGGACCAACTACAATGAGCAGTTCTTC
TRBV9,NA,TRBJ2-7,NA,CASSSHGSGYSYEQYF,TGTGCCAGCAGCTCTCACGGGAGCGGTTACTCCTACGAGCAGTACTTC
TRBV11-3,NA,TRBJ2-7,NA,CASSPGISYEQYF,TGTGCCAGCAGCCCCGGGATCTCCTACGAGCAGTACTTC
TRBV28,TRBD2,TRBJ2-7,few,CASSSGGSLYEQYF,TGTGCCAGCAGTTCTGGCGGGAGTCTCTACGAGCAGTACTTC
TRBV5-4,NA,TRBJ1-5,NA,CASSSDSNQPQHF,TGTGCCAGCAGTTCGGACTCTAATCAGCCCCAGCATTTT
TRBV7-2,TRBD1,TRBJ2-5,NA,CASSLEGQGAIQETQYF,TGTGCCAGCAGCTTAGAGGGACAGGGGGCCATCCAAGAGACCCAGTACTTC
TRBV12-5,TRBD1,TRBJ2-2,once,CASGLATGDTGELFF,TGTGCTAGTGGTTTGGCGACAGGGGACACCGGGGAGCTGTTTTTT
TRBV9,NA,TRBJ2-5,NA,CASGVIGETQYF,TGTGCCAGCGGAGTAATAGGAGAGACCCAGTACTTC
TRBV7-9,NA,TRBJ2-7,NA,CASSGRDSLGTYEQYF,TGTGCCAGCAGCGGGCGGGACAGCTTAGGGACCTACGAGCAGTACTTC
TRBV29-1,NA,TRBJ1-2,NA,CSVEFRTVVPTGGYTF,TGCAGCGTTGAATTCAGGACGGTAGTCCCCACCGGTGGCTACACCTTC
TRBV7-2,NA,TRBJ2-1,NA,CASSLAVLGSYNEQFF,TGTGCCAGCAGCTTAGCGGTCCTGGGCTCCTACAATGAGCAGTTCTTC
TRBV11-2,NA,TRBJ2-1,NA,CASSLGMAGNGAEQFF,TGTGCCAGCAGCCTGGGGATGGCAGGGAATGGGGCTGAGCAGTTCTTC
TRBV5-4,TRBD2,TRBJ2-1,NA,CASSLEGGGSYNEQFF,TGTGCCAGCAGCTTGGAGGGCGGGGGTTCCTACAATGAGCAGTTCTTC
TRBV7-2,NA,TRBJ2-5,few,CASSRTRETQYF,TGTGCCAGCAGTAGAACCCGGGAGACCCAGTACTTC
TRBV6-5,NA,TRBJ2-7,few,CASSEWEYEQYF,TGTGCCAGCAGTGAATGGGAATACGAGCAGTACTTC
TRBV27,TRBD1,TRBJ2-1,NA,CASSFSVGGQGRGEQFF,TGTGCCAGCAGTTTTTCTGTAGGCGGACAGGGACGGGGTGAGCAGTTCTTC
TRBV11-2,NA,TRBJ2-5,NA,CASSLNEGSWETQYF,TGTGCCAGCAGCTTAAATGAGGGGAGTTGGGAGACCCAGTACTTC
TRBV5-1,NA,TRBJ2-7,NA,CASSFGGRGVYEQYF,TGCGCCAGCAGCTTCGGTGGCAGGGGGGTCTACGAGCAGTACTTC
TRBV9,NA,TRBJ2-3,NA,CASSPVGDSTDTQYF,TGTGCCAGCAGCCCCGTAGGTGACAGCACAGATACGCAGTATTTT
TRBV7-8,TRBD1,TRBJ1-2,few,CASSAKLTGGEINDGYTF,TGTGCCAGCAGCGCAAAATTGACAGGGGGCGAAATAAACGATGGCTACACCTTC
TRBV7-9,NA,TRBJ1-5,large,CASSPTSSGNQPQHF,TGTGCCAGCAGCCCTACATCGTCGGGCAATCAGCCCCAGCATTTT
TRBV28,NA,TRBJ1-2,NA,CASSPGGSSYGYTF,TGTGCCAGCAGTCCGGGGGGCAGCAGCTATGGCTACACCTTC
TRBV2,TRBD1,TRBJ1-2,NA,CASSVGQGARGYTF,TGTGCCAGCAGTGTGGGACAGGGGGCGCGGGGCTACACCTTC
TRBV6-1,NA,TRBJ1-3,NA,CASPTVGGNTIYF,TGTGCCAGCCCAACTGTGGGGGGAAACACCATATATTTT
TRBV29-1,TRBD1,TRBJ1-4,NA,CSVRTGNEKLFF,TGCAGCGTAAGGACAGGGAATGAAAAACTGTTTTTT
TRBV27,NA,TRBJ2-1,NA,CASSLTLGVAHEQFF,TGTGCCAGCAGTTTAACCCTCGGGGTTGCTCATGAGCAGTTCTTC
TRBV9,TRBD1,TRBJ2-7,once,CASSLGQDPYEQYF,TGTGCCAGCAGCCTAGGACAGGACCCCTACGAGCAGTACTTC
TRBV19,NA,TRBJ1-5,NA,CASSPYLRSENQPQHF,TGTGCCAGTAGCCCTTATCTCCGATCGGAAAATCAGCCCCAGCATTTT
TRBV10-3,TRBD2,TRBJ2-5,NA,CAISAGGQETQYF,TGTGCCATCAGTGCGGGGGGACAAGAGACCCAGTACTTC
TRBV6-1,NA,TRBJ1-2,NA,CASTEDGGGGYTF,TGTGCCAGCACGGAGGACGGTGGAGGGGGCTACACCTTC